This T cell receptor beta chain was sequenced during a study of T cell changes during pregnancy in multiple sclerosis. V lost 3 bases and J lost 6; bases outside the gene matches: 11. CDR1 LGHNA and CDR2 YSLEER come from the germline V gene. The CDR3 has 16 residues. Generated by immunoSEQ multiplex PCR, the TCRdb table keeps only in-frame clones and is missing some. Of about 51,000 clones in the sample, 91% were seen once. This clonotype was sampled from a female donor with multiple sclerosis, enrolled in a pregnancy study. This chain connects TRBV4-3 to TRBJ2-1; 7 bases align to TRBD2. Sequences were derived from CD8+ T cells from peripheral blood mononuclear cells, sampled in the second trimester of pregnancy. CDR3 residues: CASSQTAGVTCNEQFF. As DNA, the CDR3 is TGCGCCAGCAGCCAGACCGCGGGGGTGACCTGCAATGAGCAGTTCTTC.